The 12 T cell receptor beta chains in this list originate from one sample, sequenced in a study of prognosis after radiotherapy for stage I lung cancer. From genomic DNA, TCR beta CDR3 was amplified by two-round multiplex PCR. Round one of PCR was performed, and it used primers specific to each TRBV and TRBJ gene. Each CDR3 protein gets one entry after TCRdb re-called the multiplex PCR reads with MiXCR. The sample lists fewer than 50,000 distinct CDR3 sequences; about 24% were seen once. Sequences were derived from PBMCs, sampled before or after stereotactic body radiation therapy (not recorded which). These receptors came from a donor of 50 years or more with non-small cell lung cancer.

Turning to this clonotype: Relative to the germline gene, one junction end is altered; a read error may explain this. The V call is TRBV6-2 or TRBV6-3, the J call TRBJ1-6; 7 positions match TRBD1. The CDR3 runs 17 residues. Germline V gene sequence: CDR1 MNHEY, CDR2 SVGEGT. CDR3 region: CASKMGQSSSYNSSLHF. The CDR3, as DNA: TGTGCCAGCAAGATGGGACAGTCGAGCTCCTATAATTCATCCCTACACTTT.

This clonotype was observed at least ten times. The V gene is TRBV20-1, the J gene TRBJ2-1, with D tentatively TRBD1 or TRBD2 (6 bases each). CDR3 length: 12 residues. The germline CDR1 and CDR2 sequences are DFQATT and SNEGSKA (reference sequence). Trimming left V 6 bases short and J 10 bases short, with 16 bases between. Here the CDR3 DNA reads TGCAGTGCCCTGTCGGGGGCTTGGGAGCAGTTCTTC. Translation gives CSALSGAWEQFF.

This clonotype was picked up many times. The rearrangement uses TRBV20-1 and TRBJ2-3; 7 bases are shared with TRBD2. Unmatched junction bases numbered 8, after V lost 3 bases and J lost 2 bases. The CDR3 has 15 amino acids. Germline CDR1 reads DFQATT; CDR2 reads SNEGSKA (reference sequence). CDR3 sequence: CSARRLAIDTDTQYF. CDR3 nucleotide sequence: TGCAGTGCTAGGCGACTAGCCATCGACACAGATACGCAGTATTTT.

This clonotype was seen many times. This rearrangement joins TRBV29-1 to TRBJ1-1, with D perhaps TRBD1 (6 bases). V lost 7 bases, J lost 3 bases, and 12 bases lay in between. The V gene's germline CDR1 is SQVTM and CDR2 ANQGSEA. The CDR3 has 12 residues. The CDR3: CSGGQYDTEAFF. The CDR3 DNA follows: TGCAGCGGTGGACAGTATGACACTGAAGCTTTCTTT.

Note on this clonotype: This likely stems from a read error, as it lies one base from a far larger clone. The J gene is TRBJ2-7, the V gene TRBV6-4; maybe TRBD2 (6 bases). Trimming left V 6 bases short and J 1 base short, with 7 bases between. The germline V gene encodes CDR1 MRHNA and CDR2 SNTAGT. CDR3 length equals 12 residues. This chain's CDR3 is CASRGTSYEQYF. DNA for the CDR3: TGTGCCAGCAGAGGGACTTCCTACGAGCAGTACTTC.

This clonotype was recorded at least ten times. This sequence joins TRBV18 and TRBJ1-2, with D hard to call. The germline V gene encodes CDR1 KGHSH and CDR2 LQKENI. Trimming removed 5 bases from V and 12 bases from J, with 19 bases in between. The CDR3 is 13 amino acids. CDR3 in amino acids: CASSSRDTGWDTF. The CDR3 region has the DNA TGTGCCAGCTCATCCAGAGATACGGGCTGGGACACCTTC.

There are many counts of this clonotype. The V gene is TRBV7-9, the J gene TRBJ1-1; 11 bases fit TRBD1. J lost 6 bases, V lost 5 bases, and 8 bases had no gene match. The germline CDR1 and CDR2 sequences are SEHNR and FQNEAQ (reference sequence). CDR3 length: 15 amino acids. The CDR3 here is CASSMDRGRSPEAFF. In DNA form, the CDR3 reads TGTGCCAGCAGCATGGACAGGGGGCGTTCCCCTGAAGCTTTCTTT.

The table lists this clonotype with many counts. The CDR3 bases are TGTGCCAGCAGCAGGGGGCCCTCCTACGAGCAGTACTTC. Protein sequence: CASSRGPSYEQYF. V gene TRBV6-1 combines with J gene TRBJ2-7, with 8 bases that match TRBD1. This CDR3 spans 13 amino acids. Germline CDR1 and CDR2: MNHNS and SASEGT. The trim removed 6 bases at V and 0 bases at J, leaving 1 base unmatched.

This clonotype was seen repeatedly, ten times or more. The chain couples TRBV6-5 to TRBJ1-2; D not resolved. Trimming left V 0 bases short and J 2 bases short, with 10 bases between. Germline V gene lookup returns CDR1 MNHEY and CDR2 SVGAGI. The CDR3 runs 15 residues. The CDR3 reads CASSYSFQANYGYTF. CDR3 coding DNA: TGTGCCAGCAGTTACTCGTTCCAGGCGAACTATGGCTACACCTTC.

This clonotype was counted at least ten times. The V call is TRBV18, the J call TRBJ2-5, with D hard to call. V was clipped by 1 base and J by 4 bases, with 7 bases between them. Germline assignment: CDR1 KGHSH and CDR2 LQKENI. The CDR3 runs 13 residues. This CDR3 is CASSPLAGETQYF. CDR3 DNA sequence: TGTGCCAGCTCACCACTAGCCGGAGAGACCCAGTACTTC.

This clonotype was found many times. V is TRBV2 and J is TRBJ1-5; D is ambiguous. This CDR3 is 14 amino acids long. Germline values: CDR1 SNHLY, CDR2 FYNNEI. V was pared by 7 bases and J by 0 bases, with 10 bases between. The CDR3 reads CASIGSNSNQPQHF. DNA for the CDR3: TGTGCCAGCATAGGCAGTAATAGCAATCAGCCCCAGCATTTT.

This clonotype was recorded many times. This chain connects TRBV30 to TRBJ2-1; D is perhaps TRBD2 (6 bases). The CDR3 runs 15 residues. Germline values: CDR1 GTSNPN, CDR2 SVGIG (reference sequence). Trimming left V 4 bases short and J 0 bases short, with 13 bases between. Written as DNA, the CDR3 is TGTGCCTGGAACCGGGACTCAAGCTCCTACAATGAGCAGTTCTTC. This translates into CAWNRDSSSYNEQFF.